The 5 T cell receptor beta chains reported below all come from one sample, sequenced in a study of neurological immune-mediated disorders (dated by TCRdb to between 2018 and 2020). Preparation of the library involved 5' RACE. TCRdb records Illumina HiSeq 2500 as the sequencer. TCRdb trimmed public reads at Q25 via fastp, called clones via MiXCR and kept in-frame beta chains. Every distinct CDR3 protein forms one entry, paired with its most common genes and DNA. The sample contains some 78,000 distinct CDR3 sequences, 5% to 6% of them found a single time. Together, the top ten hold 2% to 2.5% of the sample. Sequenced material: PBMCs. The origin of the receptors is a woman under 40 with multiple sclerosis.

This clonotype was observed many times. V usage is TRBV20-1 and J usage is TRBJ1-4; 7 nucleotides line up with TRBD1. This CDR3 is built from 15 residues. Germline lookup yields CDR1 DFQATT and CDR2 SNEGSKA (reference sequence). The chain's CDR3 is CSVMSPGQFNEKLFF. CDR3 DNA sequence: TGCAGCGTCATGTCCCCGGGACAGTTCAATGAAAAACTGTTTTTT.

This clonotype was seen at least ten times. The chain combines TRBV20-1 with TRBJ2-3, with a possible D match to TRBD1 (5 bases). V was trimmed by 0 bases and J by 1 base, leaving 14 bases between them. Germline values: CDR1 DFQATT, CDR2 SNEGSKA (reference sequence). The CDR3 extends over 16 amino acids. CDR3 protein: CSAREPVGRGTDTQYF. The CDR3 DNA is TGCAGTGCTAGAGAACCCGTCGGCAGGGGCACAGATACGCAGTATTTT.

This clonotype was found a few times. Since a much larger clone is just one base distant, this may be a read error. The chain combines TRBV25-1 with TRBJ2-6; no firm D call. This CDR3 comprises 13 residues. The V gene's germline CDR1 is MGHDK and CDR2 SYGVNS. Trimming cost V 1 base and J 9 bases, with 7 bases left between them. CDR3 coding DNA: TGTGCCAGCAGTGAATTGGTGGACAACGTCCTGACTTTC. Amino acids: CASSELVDNVLTF. The full variable domain, with the rest looked up from reference TRBV25-1 and TRBJ2-6, is EADIYQTPRYLVIGTGKKITLECSQTMGHDKMYWYQQDPGMELHLIHYSYGVNSTEKGDLSSESTVSRIRTEHFPLTLESARPSHTSQYLCASSELVDNVLTFGAGSRLTVL.

This clonotype was detected only a few times. Written as DNA, the CDR3 is TGTGCCAGCAGTTTGGCAAGGTCCCAGTACCATCAGCCCCAGCATTTT. This gives the protein CASSLARSQYHQPQHF. The V and J genes are TRBV12-3 or TRBV12-4 and TRBJ1-5; no definite D call. The germline V and J ends were trimmed by 3 bases and 5 bases, with 17 bases remaining between them. CDR3 length: 16 residues.

This clonotype has at least ten counts. The genes are TRBV15 and TRBJ2-1; no reliable D call. The CDR3 has 13 residues. Trimming cost V 6 bases and J 8 bases, with 14 bases left between them. Looked up from germline, CDR1 is LNHNV and CDR2 is YYDKDF (reference sequence). CDR3 protein: CATSTGVRDEQFF. The CDR3 DNA follows: TGTGCCACCAGTACCGGTGTCCGCGATGAGCAGTTCTTC.